What follows are 20 T cell receptor beta chains derived from one specimen sequenced in a study of T cell repertoires in cytomegalovirus infection. These receptors' antigens are unknown. TCRdb independently ran MiXCR on the reads; one entry per CDR3 protein. The repertoire holds fewer than 1,000,000 distinct CDR3 sequences, with approximately 31% as singletons. This specimen consisted of cultured CD8+ T cells from PBMCs, obtained from culture after CMV antigen stimulation. The source is a human donor in good health (CMV status not recorded). Some clones in this sample may be carry-over from other donors' samples.

The chain has TRBV24-1 and TRBJ2-5; no clear D. The CDR3 is 14 residues long. Germline CDR1 and CDR2: KGHDR and SFDVKD. V shed 1 base and J shed 4 bases, with 9 bases lying between them. In DNA, the CDR3 is TGTGCCACCAGTGATTTTCCGGGCGGAGAGACCCAGTACTTC. Protein: CATSDFPGGETQYF.

This clonotype showed up just a few times. This rearrangement joins TRBV20-1 to TRBJ1-6, with 7 bases that match TRBD1. CDR1 and CDR2 (germline): DFQATT, SNEGSKA (reference sequence). The trim removed 0 bases at V and 8 bases at J, leaving 13 bases unmatched. The CDR3 runs to 17 residues. DNA of the CDR3: TGCAGTGCTAGAGATCATTTCAGGGACAGCTTTTATTCACCCCTCCACTTT. Amino acid sequence: CSARDHFRDSFYSPLHF.

This clonotype was seen more than once but under ten times. The V and J genes are TRBV7-9 and TRBJ2-1, with D tentatively TRBD2 (5 bases). In germline, CDR1 is SEHNR, CDR2 FQNEAQ (reference sequence). The V end lost 2 bases, the J end lost 8 bases, and 16 bases lay between the germline ends. The CDR3 sequence is 15 residues long. The CDR3 region is CASSLQDSPTDEQFF. The CDR3 DNA reads as TGTGCCAGCAGCTTACAGGACTCCCCTACGGATGAGCAGTTCTTC.

This clonotype has a count of ten or more. The chain uses TRBV27 and TRBJ2-3, with D possibly being TRBD2 (7 bases). CDR3 length: 15 amino acids. The germline CDR1 and CDR2 sequences are MNHEY and SMNVEV (reference sequence). Trimming left V 7 bases short and J 2 bases short, with 16 bases between. The CDR3 nucleotides read TGTGCCAGCACCTTCCTAGGGGGGGACACAGATACGCAGTATTTT. Protein product: CASTFLGGDTDTQYF.

This clonotype was picked up one time. This chain links TRBV6-6 with TRBJ2-5; 9 bases match TRBD2. CDR3 length: 16 residues. Germline trimming cut 2 bases from V and 3 bases from J; bases unmatched to any gene: 7. Germline assignment: CDR1 MNHNY and CDR2 SVGAGI (reference sequence). CDR3 amino acids: CASSYLGRGGEETQYF. The CDR3 DNA reads TGTGCCAGCAGTTACCTAGGGCGGGGGGGGGAAGAGACCCAGTACTTC.

This clonotype was counted between two and nine times. The gene calls are TRBV13 and TRBJ2-3, with D possibly being TRBD2 (6 bases). CDR1 and CDR2 from the germline V gene are PRHDT and FYEKMQ (reference sequence). Trimming stripped 5 bases from V and 2 bases from J, with 14 bases between. This CDR3 has 15 residues. The CDR3 DNA reads TGTGCCAGCAGCCGATGGGACTTTATCACAGATACGCAGTATTTT. This sequence encodes CASSRWDFITDTQYF.

The sample holds many counts of this clonotype. The CDR3 protein is CASSQGVNEQFF. The CDR3 nucleotides are TGCGCCAGCAGCCAAGGTGTGAATGAGCAGTTCTTC. The chain combines TRBV4-1 with TRBJ2-1; D not resolved. From germline, CDR1 is MGHRA and CDR2 YSYEKL. Trimming removed 1 base from V and 7 bases from J, with 5 bases in between. The CDR3 runs to 12 residues.

This clonotype was seen only a few times. The CDR3: CASSLLRDPFIDTEAFF. CDR3 in DNA: TGTGCCAGCAGCTTATTGCGGGATCCGTTCATAGACACTGAAGCTTTCTTT. The V and J genes are TRBV7-6 and TRBJ1-1; D is unresolved. The V end lost 2 bases, the J end lost 3 bases, and 19 bases lay between the germline ends. The germline gives CDR1 SGHVS, CDR2 FNYEAQ. This CDR3 is built from 17 residues.

This rearrangement joins TRBV9 to TRBJ1-1; no firm D call. Germline V lookup: CDR1 SGDLS, CDR2 YYNGEE. Trimming removed 7 bases from V and 0 bases from J, with 16 bases in between. This CDR3 spans 15 amino acids. CDR3 sequence reads: CASGPRLGMNTEAFF. CDR3 in DNA: TGTGCCAGCGGGCCCCGCCTCGGGATGAACACTGAAGCTTTCTTT.

Many counts were recorded for this clonotype. This chain links TRBV7-2 with TRBJ2-5, with 9 positions matching TRBD1. From germline, CDR1 is SGHTA and CDR2 FQGNSA. The junction had 9 bases not matched to a gene; V was cut back by 6 bases and J by 4 bases. The CDR3 runs to 15 residues. The CDR3 DNA reads as TGTGCCAGCAGTTCGCACAGGGGGCAGGGAGAGACCCAGTACTTC. The encoded protein is CASSSHRGQGETQYF. The full variable domain, rest sourced from reference TRBV7-2 and TRBJ2-5, is GAGVSQSPSNKVTEKGKDVELRCDPISGHTALYWYRQSLGQGLEFLIYFQGNSAPDKSGLPSDRFSAERTGGSVSTLTIQRTQQEDSAVYLCASSSHRGQGETQYFGPGTRLLVL.

This clonotype turned up a few times. A much larger clone sits a single nucleotide away, making a read error possible. The chain employs TRBV2 and TRBJ2-5; D unresolved. CDR3 length: 12 amino acids. Germline-derived CDR1 and CDR2 are SNHLY and FYNNEI. Trimming took 5 bases from V and 5 from J, leaving 9 bases between them. The CDR3, as DNA: TGTGCCAGCAGTCCCCCCGTGGAGACCCAGTACTTC. Translated, it gives CASSPPVETQYF.

This clonotype turned up a few times. The J gene is TRBJ1-2, the V gene TRBV12-3 or TRBV12-4, with a weak D call TRBD1 (6 bases). Trimming took 10 bases from V and 3 from J, leaving 24 bases between them. This CDR3 contains 16 residues. The CDR3, as DNA: TGTGCCACCAAAGGTGGTAAAGGGGGGGTGGACTATGGCTACACCTTC. Amino acids: CATKGGKGGVDYGYTF.

This clonotype was counted between two and nine times. J is TRBJ2-5 and V is TRBV7-9, with 11 bases lining up with TRBD1. With 6 bases clipped from V and 4 bases from J, the junction kept 7 bases outside the gene matches. The CDR3 extends over 15 amino acids. Germline assignment: CDR1 SEHNR and CDR2 FQNEAQ (reference sequence). The CDR3 sequence is CASSSGTGGSETQYF. CDR3 coding DNA: TGTGCCAGCAGTTCCGGGACAGGGGGTTCAGAGACCCAGTACTTC.

In this sample, this clonotype turned up a few times. This chain joins TRBV6-6 and TRBJ1-1; D possibly corresponds to TRBD1 (6 bases). The V end was cut by 6 bases, the J end by 3 bases, with 17 bases between. The germline gives CDR1 MNHNY, CDR2 SVGAGI (reference sequence). The CDR3 has 15 amino acids. The CDR3 sequence is CASSTGTNSDTEAFF. In nucleotides, the CDR3 is TGTGCCAGCAGCACCGGGACAAACTCTGACACTGAAGCTTTCTTT.

The genes are TRBV27 and TRBJ2-3, with 9 bases aligning to TRBD2. There are 14 residues in the CDR3. The germline V gene has CDR1 MNHEY and CDR2 SMNVEV (reference sequence). V lost 9 bases and J lost 5; bases outside the gene matches: 9. CDR3: CASWGRGGRDTQYF. CDR3 nucleotide sequence: TGTGCCAGTTGGGGGCGGGGGGGCCGAGATACGCAGTATTTT.

The table lists this clonotype with a few counts. The rearrangement links TRBV5-6 to TRBJ1-1; a weak D match, TRBD1 (5 bases). Looked up from germline, CDR1 is SGHDT and CDR2 is YYEEEE. Trimming took off 4 bases at V and 4 bases at J, with 14 bases between the two ends. This CDR3 spans 14 amino acids. This CDR3 is CASSGSGGSTEAFF. In DNA form, the CDR3 reads TGTGCCAGCAGCGGTTCCGGGGGGAGCACTGAAGCTTTCTTT.

A few counts support this clonotype. The chain links TRBV10-2 to TRBJ2-2; perhaps D is TRBD1 or TRBD2 (6 bases each). V lost 4 bases and J lost 4, with 10 bases in between. This CDR3 is 14 amino acids long. Germline V gives CDR1 WSHSY, CDR2 SAAADI. CDR3 residues: CASSARGGTGELFF. The CDR3 DNA reads as TGCGCCAGCAGTGCCAGGGGAGGCACCGGGGAGCTGTTTTTT.

Concerning this clonotype: Possible read error: a much larger clone is one base away. This chain joins TRBV7-2 and TRBJ2-5, with no clear D. This CDR3 comprises 13 residues. Between the trimmed V and J ends, which lost 4 bases and 5 bases, there was a span of 11 bases. In germline, CDR1 is SGHTA, CDR2 FQGNSA. The CDR3 DNA is TGTGCCAGCAGCTGGAGTATGTGGGAGACCCAGTACTTC. Protein sequence: CASSWSMWETQYF.

This clonotype was seen repeatedly, ten times or more. CDR3 protein: CASSLVPAGPGETQYF. CDR3 nucleotides: TGTGCCAGCAGCTTAGTCCCAGCGGGGCCGGGGGAGACCCAGTACTTC. The chain carries TRBV7-8 and TRBJ2-5; 7 bases map to TRBD2. The germline V gene encodes CDR1 SGHVS and CDR2 FQNEAQ. V lost 1 base, J lost 5 bases, and 10 bases stayed unmatched. This CDR3 spans 16 amino acids.

In its sample, this clonotype was seen many times. The chain is built from TRBV7-2 and TRBJ2-5, with D perhaps matching TRBD2 (5 bases). The CDR3 contains 16 residues. CDR1 SGHTA and CDR2 FQGNSA come from the germline V gene. Trimming took off 5 bases at V and 1 base at J, with 17 bases between the two ends. The CDR3 is CASSLRGPRAQETQYF. CDR3 DNA: TGTGCCAGCAGCCTAAGAGGGCCGAGGGCCCAAGAGACCCAGTACTTC.